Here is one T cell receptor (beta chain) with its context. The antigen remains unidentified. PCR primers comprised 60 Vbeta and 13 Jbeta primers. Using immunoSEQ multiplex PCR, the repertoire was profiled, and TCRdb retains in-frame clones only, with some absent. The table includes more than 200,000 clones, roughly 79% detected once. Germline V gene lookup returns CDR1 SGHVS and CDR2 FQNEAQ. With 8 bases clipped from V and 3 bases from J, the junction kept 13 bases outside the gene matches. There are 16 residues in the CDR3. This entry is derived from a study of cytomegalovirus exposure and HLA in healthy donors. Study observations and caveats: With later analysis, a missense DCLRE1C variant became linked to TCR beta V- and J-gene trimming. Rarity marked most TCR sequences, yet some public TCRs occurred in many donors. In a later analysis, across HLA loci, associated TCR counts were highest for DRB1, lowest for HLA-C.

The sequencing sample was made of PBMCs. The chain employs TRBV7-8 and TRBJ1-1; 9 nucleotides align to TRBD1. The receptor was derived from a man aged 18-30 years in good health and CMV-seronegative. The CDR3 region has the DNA TGTGCCAGCGGTCGGGGACAGGGCCAATTGGACACTGAAGCTTTCTTT. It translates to CASGRGQGQLDTEAFF.